A selection of T cell receptor beta chains follows, all from one sample in a study of early stage breast cancer tumors. TCRdb keeps only in-frame clones here, not all; method: immunoSEQ multiplex PCR. This table has approximately 52,000 clones, 65% to 90% appearing once. The material sequenced was blood. These receptor sequences come from a person in their fifties with breast cancer. CDR3s include the opening cysteine and the closing phenylalanine or tryptophan. D genes are given only for firm matches. Rows give clone size only sometimes, using once, few, many, or a class for an expanded clone.

clone_size d_call j_call v_call cdr3_nt cdr3_aa
NA TRBD2 TRBJ2-7 TRBV5-1 TGCGCCAGCAGCTTGTCGGGAGGGCCCCCCGACGAGCAGTACTTC CASSLSGGPPDEQYF
NA TRBD1 TRBJ2-5 TRBV7-9 TGTGCCAGCAGCTCAGGGACAGGGACGGAGACCCAGTACTTC CASSSGTGTETQYF
few TRBD1 TRBJ2-7 TRBV9 TGTGCCAGCAGCGTAGGGGACAGTTCCTACGAGCAGTACTTC CASSVGDSSYEQYF
NA NA TRBJ1-3 TRBV5-1 TGCGCCAGCAGCTTGGTAGGGGTTGGAAACACCATATATTTT CASSLVGVGNTIYF
NA NA TRBJ2-5 TRBV30 TGTGCCTGGAGTGTTGGGGAGGGGGGCACCCCTCAAGAGACCCAGTACTTC CAWSVGEGGTPQETQYF
once NA TRBJ2-5 TRBV6-5 TGTGCCAGCAGTTACGGCGGTATAAAGACCCAGTACTTC CASSYGGIKTQYF
once NA TRBJ1-1 TRBV11-2 TGTGCCAGCAGCTTATACAGTCAGGGCCTGAACACTGAAGCTTTCTTT CASSLYSQGLNTEAFF
NA TRBD2 TRBJ2-1 TRBV9 TGTGCCAGCAGCGTAGAGGGGACTAGCACCTACAATGAGCAGTTCTTC CASSVEGTSTYNEQFF
few TRBD1 TRBJ2-7 TRBV7-9 TGTGCCAGCAGCCCTGGGACAGGGAACTACGAGCAGTACTTC CASSPGTGNYEQYF
NA TRBD2 TRBJ2-5 TRBV5-1 TGCGCCAGCAGCTTGCCTAGCGGGAGAGAGACCCAGTACTTC CASSLPSGRETQYF
NA NA TRBJ1-5 TRBV5-1 TGCGCCAGCAGCTTGGTCGGGGAGCAGGGTCAGCCCCAGCATTTT CASSLVGEQGQPQHF
few TRBD1 TRBJ1-2 TRBV10-1 TGCGCCAGCAGTGAGTTCGGGGCGGGGACAGTCAATTTCTATGGCTACACCTTC CASSEFGAGTVNFYGYTF
NA NA TRBJ1-1 TRBV5-1 TGCGCCAGCAGCCCCAGGGACGTGTCGACCGAAGCTTTCTTT CASSPRDVSTEAFF
NA NA TRBJ2-7 TRBV6-5 TGTGCCAGCAGCGAACTGACCTACGAGCAGTACTTC CASSELTYEQYF
NA NA TRBJ2-2 TRBV7-2 TGTGCCAGCAGCCGTGTGGACACCGGGGAGCTGTTTTTT CASSRVDTGELFF
NA NA TRBJ1-3 TRBV12-2 TGTGCAAGTCCCGAGACGAGCTCTGGAAACACCATATATTTT CASPETSSGNTIYF
once TRBD2 TRBJ2-5 TRBV28 TGTGCCAGCAGGCCTACTAGCGGGAAGGGTGAGACCCAGTACTTC CASRPTSGKGETQYF
NA NA TRBJ2-1 TRBV30 TGTGCCTGGAGGGGTTGGGGGCCGGTTTTAGGGGAGCAGTTCTTC CAWRGWGPVLGEQFF
NA NA TRBJ1-3 TRBV11-2 TGTGCCAGCAGCTTAGGTTACACTGGAAACACCATATATTTT CASSLGYTGNTIYF
NA NA TRBJ1-1 TRBV7-8 TGTGCCAGCAGCCCAGCGGGATCTAGGGGCACTGAAGCTTTCTTT CASSPAGSRGTEAFF
few TRBD1 TRBJ1-2 TRBV7-2 TGTGCCAGCAGCTTAGTGGTCGGGACAGCTGTCTATGGCTACACCTTC CASSLVVGTAVYGYTF
NA TRBD2 TRBJ2-3 TRBV7-3 TGTGCCATCTCTACTAGCGGGGGATCCCTGAATACGCAGTATTTT CAISTSGGSLNTQYF
NA NA TRBJ2-1 TRBV21-1 TGTGCCAGCAGACAAAGGGGTCGACTGGCACCTGATAATGAGCAGTTCTTC CASRQRGRLAPDNEQFF
NA NA TRBJ2-1 TRBV19 TGTGCCAGTAGTAGGAGGGGTGGCGCAGCGTACAATGAGCAGTTCTTC CASSRRGGAAYNEQFF
few NA TRBJ2-7 TRBV7-9 TGTGCCAGCAGCCTCAGTGGGTCCGGAAACTACGAGCAGTACTTC CASSLSGSGNYEQYF
NA NA TRBJ2-2 TRBV5-6 TGTGCCAGCAGCTCAAGACAACTACGCGCCGGGGAGCTGTTTTTT CASSSRQLRAGELFF
NA NA TRBJ2-7 TRBV11-1 TGTGCCAGCAGCTTTTTGCGTTCCTACGAGCAGTACTTC CASSFLRSYEQYF
NA TRBD1 TRBJ2-1 TRBV28 TGTGCCAGCAGTCCACCGGGACAGGGCCTCAATGAGCAGTTCTTC CASSPPGQGLNEQFF
few NA TRBJ1-2 TRBV6-6 TGTGCCAGCAGTTCTAACTATGGCTACACCTTC CASSSNYGYTF
NA TRBD2 TRBJ2-1 TRBV6-4 TGTGCCAGTGCTAGCGGGGGGGCAAAATTCTTC CASASGGAKFF
NA TRBD2 TRBJ2-7 TRBV7-9 TGTGCCAGCAGCTTACTCCCGGCAGGGTCCGGGACTAGCGGGACGTACTTC CASSLLPAGSGTSGTYF
NA NA TRBJ2-2 TRBV4-3 TGCGCCAGCAGCCCGGACTTCCCGAACACCGGGGAGCTGTTTTTT CASSPDFPNTGELFF
NA TRBD1 TRBJ2-7 TRBV11-2 TGTGCCAGCAGCCCCCCTGACAGGGTAACTCCCTACGAGCAGTACTTC CASSPPDRVTPYEQYF
NA NA TRBJ2-5 TRBV19 TGTGCCAGTAGTGGGGGTGCGGGGACAGAGACCCAGTACTTC CASSGGAGTETQYF
NA NA TRBJ2-7 TRBV2 TGTGCCAGCAGTGATATAGGTGTTTTCGAGCAGTACTTC CASSDIGVFEQYF